This T cell receptor beta chain derives from a study of memory CD8 T cells in hepatitis C reinfection. Across the study: Between 55 and 20 weeks before reinfection detection, pre-reinfection samples were drawn.

Germline V gives CDR1 SQVTM, CDR2 ANQGSEA. V gave up 6 bases and J gave up 8 bases; unmatched junction bases: 12. CDR3 length: 15 amino acids. This table comes from immunoSEQ multiplex PCR, and its TCRdb copy is limited to in-frame clones, with some not included. Counted here are over 50,000 clones, roughly 91% occurring once; the ten biggest clones make up less than 1.2%. The time point here: pre-reinfection, 55 to 20 weeks before reinfection detection. The sorted cells went straight to TCR sequencing with no prior in vitro expansion. Donors were people who inject drugs in the Montreal HEPCO cohort. Sequencing was performed on naive CD8+ T cells sorted from blood. V is TRBV29-1 and J is TRBJ2-2; 10 bases fit TRBD1. The receptor comes from a man between 18 and 35 years old with hepatitis C virus infection. The CDR3 bases are TGCAGCGTCCGTTCGGGACAGGGGTATTGGGGGGAGCTGTTTTTT. This codes for CSVRSGQGYWGELFF.